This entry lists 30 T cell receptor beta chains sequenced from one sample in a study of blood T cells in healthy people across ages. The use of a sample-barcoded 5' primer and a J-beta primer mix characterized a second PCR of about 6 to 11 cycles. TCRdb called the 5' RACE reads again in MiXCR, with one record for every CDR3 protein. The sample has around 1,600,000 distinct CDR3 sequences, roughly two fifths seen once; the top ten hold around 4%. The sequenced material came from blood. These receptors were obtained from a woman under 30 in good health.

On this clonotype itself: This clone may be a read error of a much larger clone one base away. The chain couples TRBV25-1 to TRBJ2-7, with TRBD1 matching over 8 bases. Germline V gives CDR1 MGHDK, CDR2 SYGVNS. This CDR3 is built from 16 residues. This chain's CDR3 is CASSERGTDRGDERYF. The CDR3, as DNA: TGTGCCAGCAGTGAGAGGGGGACAGACAGGGGAGACGAGCGGTACTTC.

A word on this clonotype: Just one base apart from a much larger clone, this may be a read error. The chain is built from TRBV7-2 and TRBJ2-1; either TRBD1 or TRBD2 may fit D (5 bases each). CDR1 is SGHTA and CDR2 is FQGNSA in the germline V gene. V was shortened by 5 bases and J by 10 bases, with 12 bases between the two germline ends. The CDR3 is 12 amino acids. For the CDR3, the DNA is TGTGCCAGCAGCCGGGACCTCTACGAGCAGTTCTTC. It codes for CASSRDLYEQFF.

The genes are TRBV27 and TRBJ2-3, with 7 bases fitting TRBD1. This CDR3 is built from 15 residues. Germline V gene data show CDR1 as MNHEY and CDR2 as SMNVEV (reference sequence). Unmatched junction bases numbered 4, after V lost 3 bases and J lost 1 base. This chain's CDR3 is CASSFSTGRTDTQYF. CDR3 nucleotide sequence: TGTGCCAGCAGTTTTTCGACAGGGCGCACAGATACGCAGTATTTT.

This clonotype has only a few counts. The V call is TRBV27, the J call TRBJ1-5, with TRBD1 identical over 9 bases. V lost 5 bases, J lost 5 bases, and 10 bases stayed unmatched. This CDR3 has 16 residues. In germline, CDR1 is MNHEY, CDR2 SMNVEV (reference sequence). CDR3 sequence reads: CASSRRPGQGYQPQHF. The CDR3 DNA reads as TGTGCCAGCAGTCGCCGCCCGGGACAGGGTTATCAGCCCCAGCATTTT.

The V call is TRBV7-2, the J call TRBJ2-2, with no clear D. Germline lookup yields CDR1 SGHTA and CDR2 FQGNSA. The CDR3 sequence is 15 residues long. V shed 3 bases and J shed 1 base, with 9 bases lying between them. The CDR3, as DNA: TGTGCCAGCAGCTTCCACAACCTGAACACCGGGGAGCTGTTTTTT. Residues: CASSFHNLNTGELFF.

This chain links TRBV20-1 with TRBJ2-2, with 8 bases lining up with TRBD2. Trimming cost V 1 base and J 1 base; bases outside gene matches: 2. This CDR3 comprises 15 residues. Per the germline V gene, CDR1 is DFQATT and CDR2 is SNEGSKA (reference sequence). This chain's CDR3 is CSARAGGRNTGELFF. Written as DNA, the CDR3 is TGCAGTGCTAGAGCGGGAGGGCGGAACACCGGGGAGCTGTTTTTT.

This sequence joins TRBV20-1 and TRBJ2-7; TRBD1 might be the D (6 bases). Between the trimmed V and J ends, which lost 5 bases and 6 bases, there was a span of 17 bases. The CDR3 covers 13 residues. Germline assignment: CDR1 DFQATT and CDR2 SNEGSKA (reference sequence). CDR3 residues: CSAPRTVRGEQYF. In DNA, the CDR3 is TGCAGTGCTCCTAGGACAGTGAGGGGCGAGCAGTACTTC.

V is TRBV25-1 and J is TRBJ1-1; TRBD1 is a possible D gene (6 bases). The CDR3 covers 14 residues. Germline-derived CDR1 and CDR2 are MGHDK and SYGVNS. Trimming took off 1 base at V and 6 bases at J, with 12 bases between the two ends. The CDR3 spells CASSEFQGGAEAFF. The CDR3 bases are TGTGCCAGCAGTGAATTCCAAGGGGGTGCTGAAGCTTTCTTT.

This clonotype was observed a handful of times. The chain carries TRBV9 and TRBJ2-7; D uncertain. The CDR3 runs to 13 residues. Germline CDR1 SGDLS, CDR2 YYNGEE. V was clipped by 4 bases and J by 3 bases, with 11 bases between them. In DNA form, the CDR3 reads TGTGCCAGCAGCCTTCCCGACGACTACGAGCAGTACTTC. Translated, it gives CASSLPDDYEQYF. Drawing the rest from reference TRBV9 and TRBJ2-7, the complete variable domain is DSGVTQTPKHLITATGQRVTLRCSPRSGDLSVYWYQQSLDQGLQFLIQYYNGEERAKGNILERFSAQQFPDLHSELNLSSLELGDSALYFCASSLPDDYEQYFGPGTRLTVT.

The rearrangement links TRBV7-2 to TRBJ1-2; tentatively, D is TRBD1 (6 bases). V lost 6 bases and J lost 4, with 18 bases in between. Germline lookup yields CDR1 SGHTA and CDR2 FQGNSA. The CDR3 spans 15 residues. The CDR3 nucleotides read TGTGCCAGCAGAGCCAGCGACAGGATCGGCTATGGCTACACCTTC. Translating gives CASRASDRIGYGYTF.

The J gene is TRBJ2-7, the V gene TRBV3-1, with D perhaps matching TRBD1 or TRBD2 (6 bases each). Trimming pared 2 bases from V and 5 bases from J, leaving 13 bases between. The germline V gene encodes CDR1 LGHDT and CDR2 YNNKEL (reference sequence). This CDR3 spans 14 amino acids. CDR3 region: CASSQRAGEDEQYF. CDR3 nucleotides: TGTGCCAGCAGCCAACGGGCAGGGGAGGACGAGCAGTACTTC.

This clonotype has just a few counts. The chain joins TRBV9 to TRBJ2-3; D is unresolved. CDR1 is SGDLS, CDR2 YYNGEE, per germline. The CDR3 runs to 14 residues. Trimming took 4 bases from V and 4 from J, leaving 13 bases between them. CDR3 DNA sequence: TGTGCCAGCAGCCAAAGCCCGAGCCCAGATACGCAGTATTTT. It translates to CASSQSPSPDTQYF.

The CDR3 DNA sequence: TGCAGTGCGCTTACAGGGGGGAATTATGGCAATCAGCCCCAGCATTTT. It encodes CSALTGGNYGNQPQHF. The chain links TRBV20-1 to TRBJ1-5; 8 bases are shared with TRBD1. Germline CDR1 and CDR2: DFQATT and SNEGSKA (reference sequence). J lost 2 bases, V lost 6 bases, and 12 bases had no gene match. The CDR3 has 16 residues.

This chain's CDR3 is CASNGMGLTGETQYF. CDR3 sequence (DNA): TGTGCCAGCAACGGAATGGGACTGACTGGGGAGACCCAGTACTTC. This rearrangement joins TRBV2 to TRBJ2-7; D is possibly TRBD2 (6 bases). The end of the DNA fits TRBJ2-5 better, so the J call may be wrong. Germline CDR1 and CDR2: SNHLY and FYNNEI. The CDR3 consists of 15 residues.

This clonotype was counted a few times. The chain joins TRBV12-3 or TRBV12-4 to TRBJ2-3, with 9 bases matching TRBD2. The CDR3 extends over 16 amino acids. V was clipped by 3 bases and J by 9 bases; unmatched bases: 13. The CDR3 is CASSFSYSGGLSTQYF. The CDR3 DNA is TGTGCCAGCAGTTTCTCCTATAGCGGGGGCCTCTCAACGCAGTATTTT.

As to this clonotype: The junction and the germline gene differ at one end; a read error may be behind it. The CDR3 spells CASREAGGIYNEQFF. As DNA, the CDR3 is TGTGCCAGCAGGGAAGCGGGGGGGATATACAATGAGCAGTTCTTC. V gene TRBV2 combines with J gene TRBJ2-1; 10 bases fit TRBD2. CDR1 is SNHLY and CDR2 is FYNNEI in the germline V gene. The CDR3 consists of 15 residues.

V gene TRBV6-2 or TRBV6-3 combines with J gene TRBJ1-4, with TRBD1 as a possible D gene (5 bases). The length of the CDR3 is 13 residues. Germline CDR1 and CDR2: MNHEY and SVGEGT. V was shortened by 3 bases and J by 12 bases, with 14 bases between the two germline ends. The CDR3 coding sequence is TGTGCCAGCAGTTATTCGAAGGGGAGAGAACTGTTTTTT. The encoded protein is CASSYSKGRELFF.

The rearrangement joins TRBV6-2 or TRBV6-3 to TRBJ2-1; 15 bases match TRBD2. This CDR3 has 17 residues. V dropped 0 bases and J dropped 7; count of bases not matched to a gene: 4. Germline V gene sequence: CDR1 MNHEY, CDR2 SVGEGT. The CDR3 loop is CASSYSRTSGRVNEQFF. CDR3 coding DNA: TGTGCCAGCAGTTACTCACGGACTAGCGGGAGGGTGAATGAGCAGTTCTTC.

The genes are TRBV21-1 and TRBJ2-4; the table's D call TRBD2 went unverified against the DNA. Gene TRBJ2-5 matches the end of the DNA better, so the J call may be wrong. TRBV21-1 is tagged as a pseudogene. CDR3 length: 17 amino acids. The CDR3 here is CASSKFPSGRESETQYF. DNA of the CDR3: TGTGCCAGCAGCAAATTCCCTAGCGGGAGGGAAAGCGAGACCCAGTACTTC.

CDR3 DNA: TGTGCCAGCGGACCGGGACTTAAATACAATGAGCAGTTCTTC. This translates into CASGPGLKYNEQFF. J is TRBJ2-1 and V is TRBV7-2; D may be TRBD2 (6 bases). V dropped 8 bases and J dropped 4 bases, with 15 bases sitting between them. Per the germline V gene, CDR1 is SGHTA and CDR2 is FQGNSA. This CDR3 contains 14 residues.

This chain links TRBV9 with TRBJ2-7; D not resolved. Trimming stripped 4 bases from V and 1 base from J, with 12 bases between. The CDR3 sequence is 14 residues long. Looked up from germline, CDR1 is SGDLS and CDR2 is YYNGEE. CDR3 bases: TGTGCCAGCAGCTCAGACGGACGGTCCTACGAGCAGTACTTC. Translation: CASSSDGRSYEQYF.

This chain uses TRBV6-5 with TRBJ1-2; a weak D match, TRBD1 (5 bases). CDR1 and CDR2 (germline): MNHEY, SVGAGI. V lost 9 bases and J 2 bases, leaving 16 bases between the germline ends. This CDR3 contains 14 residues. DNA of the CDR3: TGTGCCAGTAGAAAGGGACTGACAAACTATGGCTACACCTTC. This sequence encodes CASRKGLTNYGYTF.

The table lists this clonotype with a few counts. DNA of the CDR3: TGTGCCAGCAGCGTAACTAGCGGAGTAGGGTTCACAGATACGCAGTATTTT. Translating it yields CASSVTSGVGFTDTQYF. J is TRBJ2-3 and V is TRBV9; the match to TRBD2 covers 8 bases. Germline V gene sequence: CDR1 SGDLS, CDR2 YYNGEE. V dropped 1 base and J dropped 2; count of bases not matched to a gene: 9. This CDR3 spans 17 amino acids.

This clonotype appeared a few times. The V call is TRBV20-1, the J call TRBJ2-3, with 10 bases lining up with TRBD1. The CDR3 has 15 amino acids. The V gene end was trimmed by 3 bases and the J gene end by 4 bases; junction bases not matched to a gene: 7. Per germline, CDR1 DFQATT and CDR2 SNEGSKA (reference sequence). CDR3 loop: CSASGTGDAPDTQYF. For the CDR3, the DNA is TGCAGTGCTAGCGGGACAGGGGATGCACCAGATACGCAGTATTTT.

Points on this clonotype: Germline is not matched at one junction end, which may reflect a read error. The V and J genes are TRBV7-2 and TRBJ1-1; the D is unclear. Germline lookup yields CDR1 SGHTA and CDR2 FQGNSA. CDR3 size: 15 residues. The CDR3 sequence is CASSLALHLNAEAFF. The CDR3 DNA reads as TGTGCCAGCAGCTTAGCGCTACATCTGAACGCTGAAGCTTTCTTT.

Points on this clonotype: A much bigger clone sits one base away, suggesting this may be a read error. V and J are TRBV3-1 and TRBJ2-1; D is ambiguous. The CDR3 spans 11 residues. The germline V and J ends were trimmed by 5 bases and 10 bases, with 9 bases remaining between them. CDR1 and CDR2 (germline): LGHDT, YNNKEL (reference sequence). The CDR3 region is CASSAVKEQFF. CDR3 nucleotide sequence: TGTGCCAGCAGCGCCGTCAAGGAGCAGTTCTTC.

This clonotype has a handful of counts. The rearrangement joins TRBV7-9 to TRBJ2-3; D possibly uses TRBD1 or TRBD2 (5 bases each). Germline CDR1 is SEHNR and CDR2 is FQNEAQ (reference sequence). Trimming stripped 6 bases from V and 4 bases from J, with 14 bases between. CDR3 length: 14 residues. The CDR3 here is CASRLGTHPDTQYF. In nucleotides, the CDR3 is TGTGCCAGCAGACTAGGGACCCACCCAGATACGCAGTATTTT.

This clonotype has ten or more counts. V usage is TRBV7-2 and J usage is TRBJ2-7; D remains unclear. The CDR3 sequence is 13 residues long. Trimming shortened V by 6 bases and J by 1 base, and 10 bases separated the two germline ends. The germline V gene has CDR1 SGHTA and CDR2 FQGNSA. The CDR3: CASSSPGSYEQYF. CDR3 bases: TGTGCCAGCAGTTCACCGGGTTCCTACGAGCAGTACTTC.

The CDR3, as DNA: TGTGCCTGGAGTGTGTCGATGTCCGGCGATCAGCCCCAGCATTTT. Residues: CAWSVSMSGDQPQHF. The chain is built from TRBV30 and TRBJ1-5, with D unresolved. Per the germline V gene, CDR1 is GTSNPN and CDR2 is SVGIG (reference sequence). The CDR3 extends over 15 amino acids. V gave up 0 bases and J gave up 5 bases, with 14 bases separating them.

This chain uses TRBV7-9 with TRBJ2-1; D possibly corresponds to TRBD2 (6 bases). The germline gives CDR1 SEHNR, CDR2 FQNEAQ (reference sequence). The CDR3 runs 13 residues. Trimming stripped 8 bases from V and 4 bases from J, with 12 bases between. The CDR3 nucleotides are TGTGCCAGCTCGGGAGAGGCGTACAATGAGCAGTTCTTC. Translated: CASSGEAYNEQFF.